These 21 T cell receptor beta chains originate from one sample sequenced in a study of blood T cell repertoires in COVID-19. Method: immunoSEQ multiplex PCR; TCRdb's copy keeps in-frame clones and lacks some. Altogether about 200,000 clones are present, about 78% being singletons, with the ten largest covering around 7.7%. Sequencing input: peripheral blood. These receptor sequences come from an older woman with acute or convalescent COVID-19.

The sample holds a few counts of this clone. This rearrangement joins TRBV9 to TRBJ1-2; D possibly corresponds to TRBD1 (5 bases). V dropped 3 bases and J dropped 4 bases, with 7 bases sitting between them. The V gene's germline CDR1 is SGDLS and CDR2 YYNGEE. The CDR3 covers 12 residues. DNA for the CDR3: TGTGCCAGCAGCGCAACAGGCTATGGCTACACCTTC. Translating it yields CASSATGYGYTF.

This chain joins TRBV10-3 and TRBJ2-2; D is unresolved. CDR1 is ENHRY and CDR2 is SYGVKD in the germline V gene. The CDR3 is 15 amino acids. With 7 bases removed from V and 0 bases from J, the gap between germline ends came to 12 bases. CDR3 protein: CAINNGGTNTGELFF. The CDR3 bases are TGTGCCATCAATAATGGCGGAACGAACACCGGGGAGCTGTTTTTT.

The CDR3 DNA is TGTGCCAGCAGCTCCAACAGGGTGGACACTGAAGCTTTCTTT. Amino acids: CASSSNRVDTEAFF. The chain is built from TRBV7-8 and TRBJ1-1; D might be TRBD1 (6 bases). The CDR3 has 14 residues. The V gene lost 4 bases and the J gene lost 3 bases, with 12 bases spanning the gap. Germline loops: CDR1 SGHVS, CDR2 FQNEAQ.

The chain recombines TRBV29-1 with TRBJ2-7; weak D call: TRBD1 (6 bases). This CDR3 contains 14 residues. CDR1 is SQVTM and CDR2 is ANQGSEA in the germline V gene. Trimming pared 3 bases from V and 1 base from J, leaving 13 bases between. The CDR3 sequence is CSVEEVGQSYEQYF. CDR3 DNA: TGCAGCGTTGAGGAGGTCGGACAGTCCTACGAGCAGTACTTC.

This clone was seen more than once but under ten times. The genes are TRBV2 and TRBJ2-1; 8 bases are a match to TRBD1. Germline V gene data show CDR1 as SNHLY and CDR2 as FYNNEI. V trimming: 5 bases; J trimming: 6 bases; junction bases outside the gene matches: 3. The CDR3 consists of 13 residues. CDR3 DNA: TGTGCCAGCAGTATCGACAGGGGCAATGAGCAGTTCTTC. It is translated as CASSIDRGNEQFF.

This clone was seen a handful of times. The chain joins TRBV12-3 or TRBV12-4 to TRBJ2-3, with D maybe TRBD1 (5 bases). V lost 6 bases and J lost 1, with 8 bases in between. This CDR3 is built from 13 residues. The CDR3 nucleotides are TGTGCCAGCAGGGACACAGGCACAGATACGCAGTATTTT. Protein: CASRDTGTDTQYF.

This chain links TRBV7-9 with TRBJ1-4, with 7 nucleotides matching TRBD1. This CDR3 is built from 15 residues. Germline V gives CDR1 SEHNR, CDR2 FQNEAQ (reference sequence). V was clipped by 0 bases and J by 10 bases; unmatched bases: 8. The CDR3 reads CASSLAGGAEGKLFF. The CDR3 nucleotides read TGTGCCAGCAGCTTAGCAGGGGGCGCGGAGGGAAAACTGTTTTTT.

The rearrangement links TRBV7-8 to TRBJ1-4, with TRBD1 as a possible D gene (5 bases). Looked up from germline, CDR1 is SGHVS and CDR2 is FQNEAQ. This CDR3 has 14 residues. Deletions cut 2 bases from V and 4 bases from J, with 8 bases between. Written as DNA, the CDR3 is TGTGCCAGCAGCTTAAGGACAAATAATGAAAAACTGTTTTTT. It is translated as CASSLRTNNEKLFF.

The V gene is TRBV18, the J gene TRBJ2-1; 8 bases align to TRBD2. The CDR3 has 15 amino acids. J was trimmed by 6 bases and V by 3 bases; bases with no gene match: 7. CDR1 is KGHSH, CDR2 LQKENI, per germline. The CDR3 reads CASSPGRGGFNEQFF. Here the CDR3 DNA reads TGTGCCAGCTCACCGGGTCGGGGGGGCTTCAATGAGCAGTTCTTC.

The rearrangement uses TRBV29-1 and TRBJ2-2; D uncertain. V was trimmed by 4 bases and J by 1 base, leaving 13 bases between them. Per germline, CDR1 SQVTM and CDR2 ANQGSEA. This CDR3 region has 15 residues. As DNA, the CDR3 is TGCAGCGTTGGGCGAGTGTCGGGGAACACCGGGGAGCTGTTTTTT. Translation gives CSVGRVSGNTGELFF.

Points on this clone: One end of the junction fails to match germline, which may point to a read error. The chain uses TRBV9 and TRBJ1-2; the D gene is possibly TRBD1 (6 bases). The CDR3 extends over 13 amino acids. Germline CDR1 is SGDLS and CDR2 is YYNGEE. The CDR3 protein is CASRSGENYGHTF. DNA for the CDR3: TGTGCCAGCCGATCAGGGGAGAACTATGGCCACACCTTC.

The chain employs TRBV29-1 and TRBJ1-2; D unclear. Germline V gene data show CDR1 as SQVTM and CDR2 as ANQGSEA. The V and J ends lost 4 bases and 6 bases respectively, with 12 bases between them. This CDR3 contains 12 residues. The CDR3 sequence is CSVVVAFDGYTF. DNA for the CDR3: TGCAGCGTTGTTGTAGCGTTCGATGGCTACACCTTC.

This chain joins TRBV12-3 or TRBV12-4 and TRBJ1-4; tentative D call: TRBD1 (6 bases). The CDR3 length is 13 residues. V was pared by 5 bases and J by 7 bases, with 11 bases between. This chain's CDR3 is CASSPPQGEKLFF. The CDR3 DNA reads TGTGCCAGCAGTCCACCACAGGGTGAAAAACTGTTTTTT.

The V and J genes are TRBV7-2 and TRBJ2-2, with 9 bases identical to TRBD2. Germline assignment: CDR1 SGHTA and CDR2 FQGNSA. Unmatched junction bases numbered 5, after V lost 2 bases and J lost 4 bases. CDR3 length equals 16 residues. For the CDR3, the DNA is TGTGCCAGCAGCTTAAGGCGGGGGGGCAGCACCGGGGAGCTGTTTTTT. Its translation is CASSLRRGGSTGELFF.

This clone was observed at least ten times. V is TRBV7-6 and J is TRBJ1-1; 7 bases agree with TRBD1. The CDR3 is 13 amino acids. V was pared by 1 base and J by 8 bases, with 4 bases of the junction left unmatched. Germline loops: CDR1 SGHVS, CDR2 FNYEAQ. CDR3 DNA: TGTGCCAGCAGCTTAGTCAGGGGGTCGGAAGCTTTCTTT. The encoded protein is CASSLVRGSEAFF.

The chain couples TRBV5-1 to TRBJ2-7; D is perhaps TRBD1 (6 bases). From germline, CDR1 is SGHRS and CDR2 YFSETQ. The V end lost 6 bases, the J end lost 5 bases, and 18 bases lay between the germline ends. This CDR3 spans 14 amino acids. CDR3 in DNA: TGCGCCAGCACACCCAGCCCAGGGGTCAACGAGCAGTACTTC. It encodes CASTPSPGVNEQYF.

The V and J genes are TRBV27 and TRBJ1-3, with D unclear. Germline values: CDR1 MNHEY, CDR2 SMNVEV (reference sequence). Trimming removed 0 bases from V and 3 bases from J, with 9 bases in between. The CDR3 contains 15 residues. The CDR3 bases are TGTGCCAGCAGTTTATCGGCAGTATATGGAAACACCATATATTTT. Its protein product is CASSLSAVYGNTIYF.

This clone was seen once. The rearrangement uses TRBV2 and TRBJ1-2; 7 nucleotides match TRBD1. CDR1 is SNHLY, CDR2 FYNNEI, per germline. The length of the CDR3 is 13 residues. With V trimmed by 9 bases and J by 5 bases, 9 bases remained unmatched. In DNA, the CDR3 is TGTGCCAGGGGAATCGACAGGGAATATGGCTACACCTTC. Its translation: CARGIDREYGYTF.

The gene calls are TRBV7-2 and TRBJ1-4; TRBD1 agrees at 8 bases. This CDR3 contains 14 residues. Unmatched junction bases numbered 6, after V lost 5 bases and J lost 7 bases. In germline, CDR1 is SGHTA, CDR2 FQGNSA. The CDR3 here is CASSLQGGSEKLFF. Here the CDR3 DNA reads TGTGCCAGCAGCCTACAGGGGGGTTCTGAAAAACTGTTTTTT. Complete variable domain (other parts from reference TRBV7-2 and TRBJ1-4): GAGVSQSPSNKVTEKGKDVELRCDPISGHTALYWYRQSLGQGLEFLIYFQGNSAPDKSGLPSDRFSAERTGGSVSTLTIQRTQQEDSAVYLCASSLQGGSEKLFFGSGTQLSVL.

The chain joins TRBV10-1 to TRBJ1-1, with D possibly matching TRBD1 (6 bases). CDR3 length equals 18 residues. The ends were cut back, 3 bases at V and 0 bases at J, with 20 bases in the middle. Germline CDR1 is WNHNN and CDR2 is SYGVQD (reference sequence). The CDR3 DNA is TGCGCCAGCAGTGACCCGATCCGGGACACATATTTGAACACTGAAGCTTTCTTT. As protein: CASSDPIRDTYLNTEAFF.

CDR3 coding DNA: TGTGCCAGCACCTTCAACGGGGGGGGTACTAATGAAAAACTGTTTTTT. This codes for CASTFNGGGTNEKLFF. The V gene is TRBV28, the J gene TRBJ1-4, with D perhaps matching TRBD1 (5 bases). V lost 7 bases, J lost 2 bases, and 17 bases lay in between. This CDR3 spans 16 amino acids. Germline V gene lookup returns CDR1 MDHEN and CDR2 SYDVKM.